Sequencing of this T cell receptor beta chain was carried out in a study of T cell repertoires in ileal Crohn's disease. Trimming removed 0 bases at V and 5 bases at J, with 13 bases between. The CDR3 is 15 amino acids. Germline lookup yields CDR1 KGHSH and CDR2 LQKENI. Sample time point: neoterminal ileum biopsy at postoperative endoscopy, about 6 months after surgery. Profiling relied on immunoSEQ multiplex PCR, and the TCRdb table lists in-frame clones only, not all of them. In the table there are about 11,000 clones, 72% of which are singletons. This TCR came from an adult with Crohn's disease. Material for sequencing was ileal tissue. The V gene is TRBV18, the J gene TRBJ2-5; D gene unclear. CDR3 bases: TGTGCCAGCTCACCACCATACCGAACTGCGGAGACCCAGTACTTC. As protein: CASSPPYRTAETQYF. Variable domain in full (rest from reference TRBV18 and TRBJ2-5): NAGVMQNPRHLVRRRGQEARLRCSPMKGHSHVYWYRQLPEEGLKFMVYLQKENIIDESGMPKERFSAEFPKEGPSILRIQQVVRGDSAAYFCASSPPYRTAETQYFGPGTRLLVL.